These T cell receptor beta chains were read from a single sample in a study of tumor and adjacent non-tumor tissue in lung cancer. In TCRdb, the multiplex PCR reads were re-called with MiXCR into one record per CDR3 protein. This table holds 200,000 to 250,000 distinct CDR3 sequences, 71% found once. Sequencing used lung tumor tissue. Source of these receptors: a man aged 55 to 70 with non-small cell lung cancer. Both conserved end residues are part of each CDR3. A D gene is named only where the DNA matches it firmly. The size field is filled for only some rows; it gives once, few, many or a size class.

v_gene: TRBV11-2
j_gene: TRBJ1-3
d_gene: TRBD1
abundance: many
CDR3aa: CASSLEKGGTAGTIYF
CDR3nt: TGTGCCAGCAGCTTAGAAAAAGGGGGGACAGCCGGCACCATATATTTT

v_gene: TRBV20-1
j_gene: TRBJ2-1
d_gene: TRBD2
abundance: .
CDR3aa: CSVFRLAYSSYNEQFF
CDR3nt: TGCAGTGTCTTCAGACTAGCATATAGCTCCTACAATGAGCAGTTCTTC

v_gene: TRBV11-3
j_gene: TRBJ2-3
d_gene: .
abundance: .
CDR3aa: CATSQTVSSTDTQYF
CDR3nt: TGTGCCACCTCACAGACGGTTAGTAGCACAGATACGCAGTATTTT

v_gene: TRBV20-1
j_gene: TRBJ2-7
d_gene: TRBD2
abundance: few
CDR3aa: CSARAPGTSGSSRHYF
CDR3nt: TGCAGTGCTAGAGCCCCGGGGACTAGCGGGAGTTCAAGGCACTACTTC

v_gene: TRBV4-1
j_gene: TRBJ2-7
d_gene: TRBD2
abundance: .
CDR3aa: CASSQPGRGVNPYEQYF
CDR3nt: TGCGCCAGCAGCCAACCGGGGCGGGGGGTAAACCCCTACGAGCAGTACTTC

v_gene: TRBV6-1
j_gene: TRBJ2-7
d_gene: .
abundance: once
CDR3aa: CASSRPRARLGAYEQYF
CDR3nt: TGTGCCAGCAGTCGACCAAGGGCCCGACTAGGCGCCTACGAGCAGTACTTC

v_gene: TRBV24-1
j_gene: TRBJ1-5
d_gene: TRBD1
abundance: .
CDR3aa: CVTNDRGGNQPQHF
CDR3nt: TGTGTCACAAATGACAGGGGTGGCAATCAGCCCCAGCATTTT

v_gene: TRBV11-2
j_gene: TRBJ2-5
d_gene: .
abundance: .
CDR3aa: CASNSTMGGPKEAQYF
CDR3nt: TGTGCCAGCAACTCCACAATGGGGGGGCCAAAGGAGGCCCAGTATTTC

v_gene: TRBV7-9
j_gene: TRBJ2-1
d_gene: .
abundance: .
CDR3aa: CASSFLARLSYNEQFF
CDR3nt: TGTGCCAGCAGCTTTCTAGCGCGTCTATCCTACAATGAGCAGTTCTTC

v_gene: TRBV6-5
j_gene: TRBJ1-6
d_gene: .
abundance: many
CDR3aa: CASSSTSTLSPLHF
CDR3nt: TGTGCCAGCAGTTCTACTTCTACTCTTTCACCCCTCCACTTT

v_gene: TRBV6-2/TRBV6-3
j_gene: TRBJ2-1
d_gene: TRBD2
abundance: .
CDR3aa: CAITLGFAGGQFF
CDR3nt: TGTGCCATCACTCTAGGGTTCGCGGGAGGGCAGTTCTTC

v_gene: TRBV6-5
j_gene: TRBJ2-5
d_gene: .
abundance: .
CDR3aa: CASWEELAEETQYF
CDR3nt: TGTGCCAGCTGGGAAGAGTTGGCCGAAGAGACCCAGTACTTC

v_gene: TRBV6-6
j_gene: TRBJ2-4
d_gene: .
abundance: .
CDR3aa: CASTPELLYIQYF
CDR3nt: TGTGCCAGCACGCCGGAACTTTTGTACATTCAGTACTTC

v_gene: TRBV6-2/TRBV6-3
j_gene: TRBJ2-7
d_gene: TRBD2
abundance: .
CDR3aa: CASSYLKPGTSGRNNEQYF
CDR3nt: TGTGCCAGCAGTTACCTAAAACCCGGGACTAGCGGGAGAAACAACGAGCAGTACTTC

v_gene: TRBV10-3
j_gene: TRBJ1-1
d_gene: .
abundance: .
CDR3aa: CAISPTGRMAFF
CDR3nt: TGTGCCATCAGTCCAACCGGGAGGATGGCTTTCTTT

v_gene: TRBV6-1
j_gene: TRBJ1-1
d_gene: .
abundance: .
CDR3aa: CASCEGRWTEAFF
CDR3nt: TGTGCCAGCTGTGAAGGGCGGTGGACTGAAGCTTTCTTT

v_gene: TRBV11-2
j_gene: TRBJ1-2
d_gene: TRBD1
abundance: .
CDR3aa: CVSSLNDRAIYTF
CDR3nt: TGTGTCAGCAGCCTAAACGACAGGGCCATCTACACCTTC

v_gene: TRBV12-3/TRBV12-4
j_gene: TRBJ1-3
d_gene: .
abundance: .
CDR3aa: CASSPRKLSSGNTIYF
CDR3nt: TGTGCCAGCAGTCCCAGGAAACTGAGCTCTGGAAACACCATATATTTT

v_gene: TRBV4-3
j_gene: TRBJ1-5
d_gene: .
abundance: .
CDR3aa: CASRQERQSLDQPQHF
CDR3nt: TGCGCCAGCAGGCAAGAGAGGCAGAGTCTGGATCAGCCCCAGCATTTT

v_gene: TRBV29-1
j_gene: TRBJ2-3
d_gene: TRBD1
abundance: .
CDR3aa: CSVGPGGTDMQYF
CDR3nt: TGCAGCGTTGGTCCAGGGGGAACAGATATGCAGTATTTT

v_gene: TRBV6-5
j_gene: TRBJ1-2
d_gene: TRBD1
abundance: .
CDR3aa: CVSSTRDRGVFGGYTF
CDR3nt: TGTGTCAGCAGCACCCGGGACAGGGGGGTTTTTGGTGGCTACACCTTC

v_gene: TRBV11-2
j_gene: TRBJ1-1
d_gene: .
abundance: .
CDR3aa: CASCRVGGTEAFF
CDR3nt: TGTGCCAGCTGCAGAGTAGGGGGGACTGAAGCTTTCTTT

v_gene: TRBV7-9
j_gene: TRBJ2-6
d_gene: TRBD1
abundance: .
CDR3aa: CVSSLDRGTSVANVLTF
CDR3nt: TGTGTCAGCAGCTTAGACAGGGGGACCTCTGTGGCCAACGTCCTGACTTTC

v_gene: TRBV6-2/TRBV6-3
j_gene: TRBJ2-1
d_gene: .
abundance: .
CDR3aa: CASSFDRCGYNEQFF
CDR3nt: TGTGCCAGCAGCTTCGATCGGTGCGGCTACAATGAGCAGTTCTTC

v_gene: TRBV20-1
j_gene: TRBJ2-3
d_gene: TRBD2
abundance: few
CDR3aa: CSVIAGSHTQYF
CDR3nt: TGCAGTGTCATAGCGGGGTCTCATACGCAGTATTTT

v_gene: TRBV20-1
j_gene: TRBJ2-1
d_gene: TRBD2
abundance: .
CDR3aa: CNARPTGTRRGNKQFF
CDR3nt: TGCAATGCTAGACCTACCGGGACTAGAAGGGGCAATAAGCAGTTCTTC

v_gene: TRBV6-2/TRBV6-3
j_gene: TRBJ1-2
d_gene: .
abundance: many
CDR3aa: CASSYAPGNYGYTF
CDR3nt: TGTGCCAGCAGTTACGCCCCAGGAAACTATGGCTACACCTTC

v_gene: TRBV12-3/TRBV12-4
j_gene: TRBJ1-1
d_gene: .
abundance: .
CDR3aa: CASSFPGILNTEALF
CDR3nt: TGTGCCAGCAGTTTCCCAGGAATACTGAACACTGAAGCTCTCTTT

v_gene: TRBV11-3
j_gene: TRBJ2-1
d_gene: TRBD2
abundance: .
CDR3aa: CASSLNREARNEQFF
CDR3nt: TGTGCAAGCAGCTTAAACCGGGAGGCGAGAAATGAGCAGTTCTTC

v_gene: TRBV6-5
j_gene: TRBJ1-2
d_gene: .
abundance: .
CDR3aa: CASKGLGKTANYGYTF
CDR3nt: TGTGCCAGCAAGGGCCTCGGTAAGACAGCTAACTATGGCTACACCTTC

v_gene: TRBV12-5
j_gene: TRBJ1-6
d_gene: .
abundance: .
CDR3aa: CASGFFPSLHF
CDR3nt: TGTGCTAGTGGTTTCTTCCCATCCCTCCACTTT

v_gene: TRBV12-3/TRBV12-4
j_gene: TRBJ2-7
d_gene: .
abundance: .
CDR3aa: CASSSRYEQYF
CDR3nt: TGTGCCAGCAGCTCCAGGTACGAGCAGTACTTC

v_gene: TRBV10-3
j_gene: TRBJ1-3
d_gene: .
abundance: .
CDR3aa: CAIGGGNTIFF
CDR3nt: TGTGCCATCGGGGGTGGAAACACCATATTTTTT

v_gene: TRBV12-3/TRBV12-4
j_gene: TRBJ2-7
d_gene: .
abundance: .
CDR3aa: CASSSLAAHYGQYF
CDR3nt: TGTGCCAGCAGTTCGTTAGCGGCCCACTACGGGCAGTACTTC

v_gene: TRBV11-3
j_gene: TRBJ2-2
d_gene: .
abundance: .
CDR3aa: CASSLESHWSRTGELFF
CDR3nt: TGTGCCAGTAGCCTAGAAAGTCACTGGTCAAGGACCGGGGAGCTGTTTTTT

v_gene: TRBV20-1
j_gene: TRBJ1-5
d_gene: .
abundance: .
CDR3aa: CSAREGRGNQPQHF
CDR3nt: TGCAGTGCTAGAGAGGGAAGGGGGAATCAGCCCCAGCATTTT

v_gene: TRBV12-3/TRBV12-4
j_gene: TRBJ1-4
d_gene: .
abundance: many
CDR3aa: CASRPLDGGPATNEKLFF
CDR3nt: TGTGCCAGCAGACCACTCGACGGGGGACCCGCAACTAATGAAAAACTGTTTTTT

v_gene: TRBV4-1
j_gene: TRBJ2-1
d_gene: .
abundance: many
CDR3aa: CASSQDTYNEQFF
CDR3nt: TGCGCCAGCAGCCAAGACACCTACAATGAGCAGTTCTTC

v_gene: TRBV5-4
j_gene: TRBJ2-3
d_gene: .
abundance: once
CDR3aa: CAGKMGGTDMQYF
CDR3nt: TGTGCCGGTAAGATGGGGGGAACAGATATGCAGTATTTT

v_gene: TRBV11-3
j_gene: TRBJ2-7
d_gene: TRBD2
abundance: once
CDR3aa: CACRLGLASSYEQYF
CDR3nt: TGTGCCTGCAGGCTTGGACTAGCCTCCTCCTACGAGCAGTACTTC

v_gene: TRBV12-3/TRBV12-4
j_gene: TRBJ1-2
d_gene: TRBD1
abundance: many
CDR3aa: CASSLDRGYGYTF
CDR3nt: TGTGCCAGCAGTTTAGACAGGGGCTATGGCTACACCTTC

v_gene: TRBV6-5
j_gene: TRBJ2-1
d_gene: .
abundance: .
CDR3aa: CASSQGPPIVF
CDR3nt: TGTGCCAGCAGCCAAGGTCCCCCTATAGTCTTC

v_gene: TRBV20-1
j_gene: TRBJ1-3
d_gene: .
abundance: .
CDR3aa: CSTRDGGTSGNTIYF
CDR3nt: TGCAGTACTAGGGATGGCGGAACCTCTGGGAACACCATATATTTT

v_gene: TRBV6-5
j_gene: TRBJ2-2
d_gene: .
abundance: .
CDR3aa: CASSPDSANTGELFF
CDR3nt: TGTGCCAGCAGCCCGGACAGTGCGAACACCGGGGAGCTGTTTTTT

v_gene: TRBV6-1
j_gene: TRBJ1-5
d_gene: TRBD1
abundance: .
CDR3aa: CTSSEGTGGNRPQHF
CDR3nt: TGTACCAGCAGTGAAGGGACAGGGGGCAATCGGCCCCAGCATTTT

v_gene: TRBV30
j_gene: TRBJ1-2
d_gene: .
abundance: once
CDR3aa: CAWSVSRRVNYGYTF
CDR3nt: TGTGCCTGGAGTGTAAGCCGCAGGGTGAACTATGGCTACACCTTC

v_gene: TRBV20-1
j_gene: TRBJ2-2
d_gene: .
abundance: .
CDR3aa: CSAYHPGSSERAVSGELFF
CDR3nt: TGCAGTGCTTATCACCCCGGGTCTAGCGAGAGGGCCGTGTCAGGGGAGCTGTTTTTT

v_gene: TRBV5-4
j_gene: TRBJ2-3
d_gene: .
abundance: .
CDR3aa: CASSYYGIGTDTQYF
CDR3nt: TGTGCCAGCAGCTATTACGGGATAGGCACAGATACGCAATATTTT

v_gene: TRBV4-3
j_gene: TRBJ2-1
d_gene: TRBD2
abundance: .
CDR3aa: CASSLGVAGDNNEQFF
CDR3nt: TGCGCCAGCAGCCTTGGGGTAGCGGGGGACAACAATGAGCAGTTCTTC

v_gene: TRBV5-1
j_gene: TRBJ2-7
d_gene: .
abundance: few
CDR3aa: CASSLEDTSYEQYF
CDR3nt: TGCGCCAGCAGCTTGGAGGACACCTCCTACGAGCAGTACTTC

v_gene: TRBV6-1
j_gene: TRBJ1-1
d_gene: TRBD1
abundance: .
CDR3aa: CASSELGQASEAFF
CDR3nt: TGTGCCAGCAGTGAGCTGGGACAGGCTTCGGAAGCTTTCTTT

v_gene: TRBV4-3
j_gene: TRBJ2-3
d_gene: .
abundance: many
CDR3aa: CASSQGGRGALGDTQYF
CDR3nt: TGCGCCAGCAGCCAAGGCGGTAGGGGGGCGTTAGGAGATACGCAGTATTTT

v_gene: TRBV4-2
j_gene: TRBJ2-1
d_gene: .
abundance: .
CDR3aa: CASGPSRGGINNEQFF
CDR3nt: TGTGCCAGCGGCCCGTCTAGGGGGGGGATCAACAATGAGCAGTTCTTC

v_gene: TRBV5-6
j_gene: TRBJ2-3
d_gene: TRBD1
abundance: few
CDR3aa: CASSSPQDRASDTQYF
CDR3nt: TGTGCCAGCAGCTCCCCCCAGGACAGGGCTTCAGATACGCAGTATTTT

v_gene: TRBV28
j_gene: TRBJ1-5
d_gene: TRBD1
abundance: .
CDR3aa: CASIATTGADQPQHF
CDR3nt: TGTGCCAGCATTGCGACGACAGGGGCGGACCAGCCCCAGCATTTT

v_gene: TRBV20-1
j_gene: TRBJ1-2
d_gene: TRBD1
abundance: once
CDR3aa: CSAHPGQGAQLAGYTF
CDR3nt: TGCAGTGCCCACCCCGGACAGGGGGCGCAGTTGGCTGGCTACACCTTC

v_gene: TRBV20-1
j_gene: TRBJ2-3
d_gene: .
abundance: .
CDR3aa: CRARDAGLSTDMQYF
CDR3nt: TGCAGAGCTAGAGATGCGGGGCTTAGCACAGACATGCAGTATTTT

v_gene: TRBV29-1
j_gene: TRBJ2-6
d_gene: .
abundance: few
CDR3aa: CSVEPLTGANVLTF
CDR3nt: TGCAGCGTTGAGCCGTTGACTGGGGCCAACGTCCTGACTTTC

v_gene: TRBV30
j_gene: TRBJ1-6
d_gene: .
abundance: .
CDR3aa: CAWIIGGYNSPLHF
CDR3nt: TGTGCCTGGATCATCGGGGGATATAATTCACCCCTCCACTTT

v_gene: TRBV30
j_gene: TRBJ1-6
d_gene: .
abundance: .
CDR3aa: CAWGGAPRSPLHF
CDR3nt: TGTGCCTGGGGGGGGGCTCCGCGGTCACCCCTCCACTTT